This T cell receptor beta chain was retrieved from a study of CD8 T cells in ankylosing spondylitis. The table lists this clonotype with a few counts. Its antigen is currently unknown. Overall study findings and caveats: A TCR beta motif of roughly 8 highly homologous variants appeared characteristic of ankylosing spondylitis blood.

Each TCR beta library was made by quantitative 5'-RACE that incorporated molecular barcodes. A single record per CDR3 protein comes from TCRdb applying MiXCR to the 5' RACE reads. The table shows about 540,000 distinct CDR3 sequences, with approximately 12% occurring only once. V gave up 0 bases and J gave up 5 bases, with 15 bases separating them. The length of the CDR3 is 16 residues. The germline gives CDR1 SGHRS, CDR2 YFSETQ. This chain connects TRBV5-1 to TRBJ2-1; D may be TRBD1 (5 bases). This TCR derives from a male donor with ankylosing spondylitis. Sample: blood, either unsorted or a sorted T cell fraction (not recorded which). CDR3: CASSLVLQAAHNEQFF. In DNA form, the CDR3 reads TGCGCCAGCAGCTTGGTTCTACAGGCGGCCCACAATGAGCAGTTCTTC.